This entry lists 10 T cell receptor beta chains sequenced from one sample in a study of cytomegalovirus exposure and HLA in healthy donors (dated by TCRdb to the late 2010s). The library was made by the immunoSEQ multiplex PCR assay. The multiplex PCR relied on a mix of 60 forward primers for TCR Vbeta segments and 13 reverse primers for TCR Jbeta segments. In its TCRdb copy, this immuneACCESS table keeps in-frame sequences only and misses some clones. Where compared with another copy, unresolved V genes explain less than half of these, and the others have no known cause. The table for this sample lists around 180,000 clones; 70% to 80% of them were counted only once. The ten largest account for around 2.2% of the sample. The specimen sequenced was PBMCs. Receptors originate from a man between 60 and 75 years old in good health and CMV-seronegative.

As DNA, the CDR3 is TGTGCCAGTAGTATCAGAGGGAGTCTTAGCAATCAGCCCCAGCATTTT. As protein: CASSIRGSLSNQPQHF. The chain combines TRBV19 with TRBJ1-5; the D is unclear. This CDR3 region has 16 residues. Trimming removed 3 bases at V and 0 bases at J, with 12 bases between. Germline V gives CDR1 LNHDA, CDR2 SQIVND (reference sequence).

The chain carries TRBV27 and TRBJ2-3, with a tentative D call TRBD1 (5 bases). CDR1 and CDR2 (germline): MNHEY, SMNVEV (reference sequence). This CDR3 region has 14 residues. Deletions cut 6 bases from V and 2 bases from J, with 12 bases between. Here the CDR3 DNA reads TGTGCCAGCAGGCAGGGCGGCCCCACAGATACGCAGTATTTT. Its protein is CASRQGGPTDTQYF.

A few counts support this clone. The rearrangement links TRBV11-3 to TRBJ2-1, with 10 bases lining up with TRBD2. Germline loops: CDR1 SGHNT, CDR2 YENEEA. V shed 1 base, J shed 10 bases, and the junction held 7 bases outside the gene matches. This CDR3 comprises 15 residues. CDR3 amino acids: CASSLGVAGGGEQFF. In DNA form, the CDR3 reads TGTGCCAGCAGCTTAGGTGTAGCGGGAGGTGGGGAGCAGTTCTTC.

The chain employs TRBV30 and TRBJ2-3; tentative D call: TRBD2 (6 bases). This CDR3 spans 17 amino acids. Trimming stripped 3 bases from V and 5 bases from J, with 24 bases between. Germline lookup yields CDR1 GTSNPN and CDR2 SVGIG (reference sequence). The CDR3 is CAWSRGDWGTGGDTQYF. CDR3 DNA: TGTGCCTGGAGCAGAGGAGATTGGGGTACCGGGGGAGATACGCAGTATTTT.

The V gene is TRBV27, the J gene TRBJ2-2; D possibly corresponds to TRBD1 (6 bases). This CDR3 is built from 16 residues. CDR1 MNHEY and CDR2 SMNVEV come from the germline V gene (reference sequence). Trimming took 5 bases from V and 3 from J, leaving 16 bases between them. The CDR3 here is CASSLLGHSDTGELFF. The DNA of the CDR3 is TGTGCCAGCAGTCTCTTGGGACACTCGGACACCGGGGAGCTGTTTTTT.

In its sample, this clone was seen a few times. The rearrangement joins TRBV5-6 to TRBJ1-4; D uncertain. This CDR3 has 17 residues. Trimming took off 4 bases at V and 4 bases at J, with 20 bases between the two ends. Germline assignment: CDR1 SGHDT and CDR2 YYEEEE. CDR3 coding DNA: TGTGCCAGCAGCCGGCGCGTTCTATCGGGGAATAATGAAAAACTGTTTTTT. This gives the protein CASSRRVLSGNNEKLFF. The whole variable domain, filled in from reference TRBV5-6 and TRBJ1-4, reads DAGVTQSPTHLIKTRGQQVTLRCSPKSGHDTVSWYQQALGQGPQFIFQYYEEEERQRGNFPDRFSGHQFPNYSSELNVNALLLGDSALYLCASSRRVLSGNNEKLFFGSGTQLSVL.

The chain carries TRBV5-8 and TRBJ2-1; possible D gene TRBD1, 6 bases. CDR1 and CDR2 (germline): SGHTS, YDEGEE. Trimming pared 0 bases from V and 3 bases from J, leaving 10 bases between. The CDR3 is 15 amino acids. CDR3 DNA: TGTGCCAGCAGCTTGGTAGGGGGAGTCTACAATGAGCAGTTCTTC. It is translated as CASSLVGGVYNEQFF.

In DNA, the CDR3 is TGTGCCAGCAGCAACGGGACTAGCGGGAGGGCCGAGCAGTACTTC. Amino acids: CASSNGTSGRAEQYF. The V call is TRBV21-1, the J call TRBJ2-7; TRBD2 reflects the table's D call only, with no check against the DNA. TRBV21-1 is reported as a pseudogene. This CDR3 is 15 amino acids long.

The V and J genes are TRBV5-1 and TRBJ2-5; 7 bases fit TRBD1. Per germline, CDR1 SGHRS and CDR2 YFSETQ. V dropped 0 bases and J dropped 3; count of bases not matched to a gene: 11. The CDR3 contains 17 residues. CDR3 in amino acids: CASSLVTQTGFKETQYF. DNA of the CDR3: TGCGCCAGCAGCTTGGTAACCCAGACAGGGTTTAAAGAGACCCAGTACTTC. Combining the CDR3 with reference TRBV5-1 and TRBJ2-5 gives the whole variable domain KAGVTQTPRYLIKTRGQQVTLSCSPISGHRSVSWYQQTPGQGLQFLFEYFSETQRNKGNFPGRFSGRQFSNSRSEMNVSTLELGDSALYLCASSLVTQTGFKETQYFGPGTRLLVL.

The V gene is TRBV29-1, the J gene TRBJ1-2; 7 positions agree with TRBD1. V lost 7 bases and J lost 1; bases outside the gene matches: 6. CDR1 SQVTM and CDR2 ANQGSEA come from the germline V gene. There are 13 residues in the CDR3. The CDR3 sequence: CSARDSDNYGYTF. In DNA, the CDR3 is TGCAGCGCGAGGGACAGCGATAACTATGGCTACACCTTC.